This T cell receptor beta chain was obtained from a study of cytomegalovirus exposure and HLA in healthy donors. The CDR3 sequence is 12 residues long. V lost 6 bases, J lost 3 bases, and 11 bases lay in between. The germline V gene encodes CDR1 SQVTM and CDR2 ANQGSEA. 13 Jbeta primers and 60 Vbeta primers were used for the PCR. Here immunoSEQ multiplex PCR was the method, and the copy in TCRdb shows in-frame clones only, minus some. The sample lists just over 150,000 clones, around three quarters occurring once. Sequenced sample: PBMCs. The clonotype originates from a woman in her 40s in good health and CMV-seronegative. V usage is TRBV29-1 and J usage is TRBJ1-2; TRBD1 is a possible D gene (6 bases). In DNA, the CDR3 is TGCAGCGTACAAGGGGGGGACTATGGCTACACCTTC. It is translated as CSVQGGDYGYTF.